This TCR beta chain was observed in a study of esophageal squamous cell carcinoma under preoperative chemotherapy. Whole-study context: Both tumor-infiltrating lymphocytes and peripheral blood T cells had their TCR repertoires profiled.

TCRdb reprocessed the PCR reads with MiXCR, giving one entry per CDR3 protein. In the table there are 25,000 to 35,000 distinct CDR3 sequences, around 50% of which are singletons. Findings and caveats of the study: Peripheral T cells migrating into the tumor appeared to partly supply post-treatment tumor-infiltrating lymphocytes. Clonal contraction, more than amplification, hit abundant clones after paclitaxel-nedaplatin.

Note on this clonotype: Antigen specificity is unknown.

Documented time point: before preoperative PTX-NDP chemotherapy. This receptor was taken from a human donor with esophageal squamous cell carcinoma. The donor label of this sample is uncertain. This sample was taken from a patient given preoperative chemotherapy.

The CDR3 DNA sequence: TGTGCCAGCAGTTTATACTCCCCCCCCTTTGCGGGAGTGAACACCGGGGAGCTGTTTTTT. It codes for CASSLYSPPFAGVNTGELFF. The rearrangement uses TRBV27 and TRBJ2-2; 7 bases match TRBD2. The V segment lost 1 base and the J segment 1 base; nucleotides outside the gene matches: 15. Germline lookup yields CDR1 MNHEY and CDR2 SMNVEV (reference sequence). CDR3 size: 20 residues.